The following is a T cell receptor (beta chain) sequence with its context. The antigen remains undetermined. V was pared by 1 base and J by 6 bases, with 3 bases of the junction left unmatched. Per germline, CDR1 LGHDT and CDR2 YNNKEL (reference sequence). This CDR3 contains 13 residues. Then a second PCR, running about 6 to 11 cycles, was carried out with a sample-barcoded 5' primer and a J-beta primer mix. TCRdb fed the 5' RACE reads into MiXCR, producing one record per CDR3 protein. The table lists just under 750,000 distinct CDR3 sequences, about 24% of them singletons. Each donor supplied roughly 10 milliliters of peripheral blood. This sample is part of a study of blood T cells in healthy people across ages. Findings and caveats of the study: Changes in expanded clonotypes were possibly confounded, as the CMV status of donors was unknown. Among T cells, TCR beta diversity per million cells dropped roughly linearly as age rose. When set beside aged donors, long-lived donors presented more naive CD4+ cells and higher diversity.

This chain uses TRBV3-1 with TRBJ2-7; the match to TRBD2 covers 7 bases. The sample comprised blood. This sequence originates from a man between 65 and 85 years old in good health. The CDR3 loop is CASSQVWEGEQYF. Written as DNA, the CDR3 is TGTGCCAGCAGCCAAGTTTGGGAGGGCGAGCAGTACTTC.